The 23 T cell receptor beta chains given below trace back to one sample, sequenced in a study of blood T cell repertoires in COVID-19. Profiling relied on immunoSEQ multiplex PCR, and the TCRdb table lists in-frame clones only, not all of them. Among approximately 450,000 clones, around nine tenths were seen once, and the ten largest hold nearly 2%. The sample comprised PBMCs or T cells enriched from blood (not recorded which). The receptors were sampled from a woman between 18 and 29 years old with acute COVID-19.

CDR3 nucleotides: TGTGCCAGCAGGGCAGGGACAGCCGGAAATGACTACACCTTC. This gives the protein CASRAGTAGNDYTF. V gene TRBV6-5 combines with J gene TRBJ1-2; TRBD1 matches 7 bases. CDR3 length: 14 amino acids. The J segment lost 10 bases and the V segment lost 6 bases, leaving 14 bases of the junction unmatched. Germline V gene sequence: CDR1 MNHEY, CDR2 SVGAGI.

V gene TRBV18 combines with J gene TRBJ2-7; D remains unclear. This CDR3 region has 15 residues. The V end lost 3 bases, the J end lost 3 bases, and 15 bases lay between the germline ends. Germline assignment: CDR1 KGHSH and CDR2 LQKENI. The CDR3 loop is CASSPTPEPHYEQYF. The CDR3, as DNA: TGTGCCAGCTCACCGACTCCAGAACCCCACTACGAGCAGTACTTC.

The chain couples TRBV5-5 to TRBJ1-2, with D possibly TRBD1 on 5 matching bases. Deletions cut 2 bases from V and 8 bases from J, with 10 bases between. Germline V lookup: CDR1 SGHKS, CDR2 YYEKEE (reference sequence). The CDR3 spans 12 residues. CDR3 nucleotide sequence: TGTGCCAGCAGCTTCAGGGTTGACGGCTACACCTTC. This sequence encodes CASSFRVDGYTF.

This sequence joins TRBV27 and TRBJ2-4, with D unclear. Trimming stripped 2 bases from V and 3 bases from J, with 11 bases between. This CDR3 has 15 residues. The V gene's germline CDR1 is MNHEY and CDR2 SMNVEV (reference sequence). The CDR3 here is CASSLIQTFKNIQYF. The CDR3 DNA reads as TGTGCCAGCAGTTTAATACAGACCTTCAAAAACATTCAGTACTTC.

The rearrangement joins TRBV4-1 to TRBJ2-3; the D gene is possibly TRBD1 (5 bases). Trimming cost V 3 bases and J 3 bases, with 19 bases left between them. Germline V gives CDR1 MGHRA, CDR2 YSYEKL. The CDR3 extends over 17 amino acids. The CDR3 here is CASSHLGRDRGTDTQYF. CDR3 in DNA: TGCGCCAGCAGCCATTTGGGCCGCGACAGAGGTACAGATACGCAGTATTTT.

This clone was recorded a few times. This sequence joins TRBV12-5 and TRBJ1-2, with a tentative D call TRBD1 (6 bases). Trimming took off 7 bases at V and 4 bases at J, with 19 bases between the two ends. Germline V gives CDR1 LGHNT, CDR2 FRNRAP. The CDR3 has 15 residues. The CDR3 bases are TGTGCTAGTGTCAACTCCGACAGGCCTTCCTATGGCTACACCTTC. It yields the protein CASVNSDRPSYGYTF.

This clone was counted a single time. V gene TRBV11-2 combines with J gene TRBJ1-4; 7 nucleotides match TRBD1. The germline gives CDR1 SGHAT, CDR2 FQNNGV. Trimming cost V 5 bases and J 1 base; bases outside gene matches: 10. This CDR3 spans 17 amino acids. The CDR3 sequence: CASSLRQGWGTNEKLFF. CDR3 bases: TGTGCCAGCAGCCTGAGACAGGGATGGGGAACTAATGAAAAACTGTTTTTT.

This clone was found once. The V gene is TRBV28, the J gene TRBJ1-1; 10 nucleotides match TRBD1. CDR1 is MDHEN and CDR2 is SYDVKM in the germline V gene. CDR3 length: 18 amino acids. After removal of 7 bases from V and 1 base from J, the junction contained 15 bases not matched to a gene. CDR3: CASIFSRDRGSRNTEAFF. The CDR3 coding sequence is TGTGCCAGCATATTTTCCCGGGACAGGGGTAGTAGGAACACTGAAGCTTTCTTT. The full variable domain, with the rest looked up from reference TRBV28 and TRBJ1-1, is DVKVTQSSRYLVKRTGEKVFLECVQDMDHENMFWYRQDPGLGLRLIYFSYDVKMKEKGDIPEGYSVSREKKERFSLILESASTNQTSMYLCASIFSRDRGSRNTEAFFGQGTRLTVV.

The genes are TRBV7-2 and TRBJ2-7; 10 nucleotides align to TRBD2. The V and J ends lost 4 bases and 2 bases, in that order; junction bases with no gene match: 11. The germline V gene encodes CDR1 SGHTA and CDR2 FQGNSA. There are 17 residues in the CDR3. DNA for the CDR3: TGTGCCAGCAGCTCTGAGGTCCTAGCGGGAGTACCCTACGAGCAGTACTTC. Encoded protein: CASSSEVLAGVPYEQYF.

This chain joins TRBV3-1 (or the pseudogene TRBV3-2) and TRBJ1-2, with D possibly TRBD1 on 5 matching bases. This CDR3 has 16 amino acids. Germline V gene sequence: CDR1 LGHDT, CDR2 YNNKEL (reference sequence). Trimming shortened V by 0 bases and J by 4 bases, and 15 bases separated the two germline ends. The DNA of the CDR3 is TGTGCCAGCAGCCAAGATCAGGGCAGGGTGGTCTATGGCTACACCTTC. Its translation is CASSQDQGRVVYGYTF.

This chain joins TRBV5-6 and TRBJ2-7; TRBD2 matches 7 bases. Germline V lookup: CDR1 SGHDT, CDR2 YYEEEE. The trim removed 4 bases at V and 2 bases at J, leaving 6 bases unmatched. This CDR3 is 14 amino acids long. CDR3 loop: CASSDGGITYEQYF. Here the CDR3 DNA reads TGTGCCAGCAGCGACGGGGGGATTACCTACGAGCAGTACTTC.

The CDR3 spells CASSELPDSHTGELFF. CDR3 nucleotides: TGTGCCAGCAGTGAACTCCCGGACAGTCACACCGGGGAGCTGTTTTTT. V gene TRBV6-1 combines with J gene TRBJ2-2; tentative D call: TRBD1 (6 bases). The CDR3 is 16 residues long. V gave up 2 bases and J gave up 3 bases, with 13 bases separating them. The germline V gene encodes CDR1 MNHNS and CDR2 SASEGT.

This clone showed up many times. The chain joins TRBV6-5 to TRBJ1-2, with 7 nucleotides matching TRBD1. The CDR3 is 13 residues long. Germline CDR1 MNHEY, CDR2 SVGAGI. With V trimmed by 5 bases and J by 4 bases, 4 bases remained unmatched. The CDR3 nucleotides read TGTGCCAGCAGTCCGACAGGGATCTATGGCTACACCTTC. This gives the protein CASSPTGIYGYTF.

This chain joins TRBV7-2 and TRBJ1-2; TRBD1 matches at 7 bases. Germline trimming cut 3 bases from V and 2 bases from J; bases unmatched to any gene: 9. This CDR3 is 16 amino acids long. Germline loops: CDR1 SGHTA, CDR2 FQGNSA. In nucleotides, the CDR3 is TGTGCCAGCAGCTTCTCGTTTGGACAGGCGAACTATGGCTACACCTTC. Encoded protein: CASSFSFGQANYGYTF. Supplemented by reference TRBV7-2 and TRBJ1-2, the full variable domain reads GAGVSQSPSNKVTEKGKDVELRCDPISGHTALYWYRQSLGQGLEFLIYFQGNSAPDKSGLPSDRFSAERTGGSVSTLTIQRTQQEDSAVYLCASSFSFGQANYGYTFGSGTRLTVV.

The rearrangement joins TRBV15 to TRBJ1-6; 8 bases are shared with TRBD1. Germline CDR1 LNHNV, CDR2 YYDKDF (reference sequence). V dropped 2 bases and J dropped 7; count of bases not matched to a gene: 4. The CDR3 contains 15 residues. The CDR3 region is CATSRKTGENSPLHF. CDR3 bases: TGTGCCACCAGCAGAAAGACAGGGGAGAATTCACCCCTCCACTTT. The whole variable domain, remainder taken from reference TRBV15 and TRBJ1-6, is DAMVIQNPRYQVTQFGKPVTLSCSQTLNHNVMYWYQQKSSQAPKLLFHYYDKDFNNEADTPDNFQSRRPNTSFCFLDIRSPGLGDTAMYLCATSRKTGENSPLHFGNGTRLTVT.

A word on this clone: The sample carries other DNA sequences with the same CDR3. This rearrangement joins TRBV19 to TRBJ2-7; D gene unclear. CDR1 and CDR2 from the germline V gene are LNHDA and SQIVND (reference sequence). V gave up 10 bases and J gave up 5 bases, with 12 bases separating them. The CDR3 covers 11 residues. Here the CDR3 reads CATGGWHEQYF. DNA of the CDR3: TGTGCCACTGGCGGTTGGCACGAGCAGTACTTC. Full variable domain (rest looked up from reference TRBV19 and TRBJ2-7): DGGITQSPKYLFRKEGQNVTLSCEQNLNHDAMYWYRQDPGQGLRLIYYSQIVNDFQKGDIAEGYSVSREKKESFPLTVTSAQKNPTAFYLCATGGWHEQYFGPGTRLTVT.

This clone was recorded once. V and J are TRBV12-3 or TRBV12-4 and TRBJ2-7; the match to TRBD1 covers 8 bases. The CDR3 spans 13 residues. Trimming cost V 7 bases and J 0 bases; bases outside gene matches: 2. The CDR3 region has the DNA TGTGCCAGCACCACAGGGGGCTCCTACGAGCAGTACTTC. Translation: CASTTGGSYEQYF.

The chain uses TRBV4-1 and TRBJ2-7, with 8 bases aligning to TRBD2. V was pared by 0 bases and J by 2 bases, with 6 bases of the junction left unmatched. The CDR3 loop spans 16 amino acids. Germline CDR1 MGHRA, CDR2 YSYEKL. The CDR3 region has the DNA TGCGCCAGCAGCCAAGAGGGAAGCGGGGGAACCTACGAGCAGTACTTC. This codes for CASSQEGSGGTYEQYF.

This chain uses TRBV29-1 with TRBJ1-5; no clear D gene. Germline V gives CDR1 SQVTM, CDR2 ANQGSEA. Deletions cut 0 bases from V and 4 bases from J, with 7 bases between. The CDR3 is 13 amino acids. CDR3 bases: TGCAGCGTTGAAGACGGTGGTAATCAGCCCCAGCATTTT. It specifies CSVEDGGNQPQHF.

V and J are TRBV5-1 and TRBJ2-3; D gene ambiguous. CDR3 length equals 16 residues. From germline, CDR1 is SGHRS and CDR2 YFSETQ. Trimming took 4 bases from V and 4 from J, leaving 19 bases between them. CDR3 sequence reads: CASSQRAGESPDTQYF. CDR3 DNA sequence: TGCGCCAGCAGCCAACGAGCAGGTGAATCTCCAGATACGCAGTATTTT.

The chain uses TRBV12-3 or TRBV12-4 and TRBJ1-5; the D gene is possibly TRBD1 (5 bases). Trimming pared 8 bases from V and 7 bases from J, leaving 15 bases between. This CDR3 is built from 13 residues. CDR3 region: CASARGFGQPQHF. CDR3 nucleotides: TGTGCCAGCGCCCGGGGGTTCGGCCAGCCCCAGCATTTT.

The chain has TRBV7-2 and TRBJ2-7; the match to TRBD2 covers 11 bases. CDR3 length equals 16 residues. V shed 1 base, J shed 3 bases, and the junction held 5 bases outside the gene matches. The germline V gene encodes CDR1 SGHTA and CDR2 FQGNSA. CDR3 region: CASSLGSSGGNYEQYF. CDR3 in DNA: TGTGCCAGCAGCTTAGGTTCTAGCGGGGGGAACTACGAGCAGTACTTC.

The V gene is TRBV7-9, the J gene TRBJ2-7, with 7 bases fitting TRBD1. This CDR3 contains 15 residues. Germline CDR1 and CDR2: SEHNR and FQNEAQ (reference sequence). V dropped 2 bases and J dropped 3; count of bases not matched to a gene: 7. CDR3 loop: CASSLIQTGRYEQYF. CDR3 sequence (DNA): TGTGCCAGCAGCTTAATACAGACAGGGCGCTACGAGCAGTACTTC.